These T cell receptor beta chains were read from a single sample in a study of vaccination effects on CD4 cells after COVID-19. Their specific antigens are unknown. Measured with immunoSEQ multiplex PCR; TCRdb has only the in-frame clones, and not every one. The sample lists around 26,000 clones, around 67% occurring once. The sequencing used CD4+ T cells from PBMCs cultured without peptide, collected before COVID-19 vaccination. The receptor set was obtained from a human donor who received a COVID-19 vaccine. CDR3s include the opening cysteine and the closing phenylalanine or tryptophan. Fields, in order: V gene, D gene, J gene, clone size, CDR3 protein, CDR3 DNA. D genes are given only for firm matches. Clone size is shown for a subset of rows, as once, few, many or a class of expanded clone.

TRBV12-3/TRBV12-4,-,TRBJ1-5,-,CASGTPNQPQHF,TGTGCCAGCGGCACGCCGAATCAGCCCCAGCATTTT
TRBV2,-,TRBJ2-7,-,CASKGDNRPYEQYF,TGTGCCAGCAAGGGGGACAATCGCCCCTACGAGCAGTACTTC
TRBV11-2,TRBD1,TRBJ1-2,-,CASSLGQGYGYTF,TGTGCCAGCAGCTTAGGACAGGGCTATGGCTACACCTTC
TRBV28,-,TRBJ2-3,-,CASSYRGARLTQYF,TGTGCCAGCAGCTATAGGGGCGCCCGCCTGACGCAGTATTTT
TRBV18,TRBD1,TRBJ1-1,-,CASSMLGQGDTEAFF,TGTGCCAGCTCAATGCTCGGACAGGGGGACACTGAAGCTTTCTTT
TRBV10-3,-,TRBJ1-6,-,CAISPADSPLHF,TGTGCCATCAGCCCAGCGGATTCACCCCTCCACTTT
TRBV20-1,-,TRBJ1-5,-,CSASEGQVNQPQHF,TGCAGTGCTAGTGAAGGGCAGGTCAATCAGCCCCAGCATTTT
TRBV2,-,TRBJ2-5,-,CASRPLGRRETQYF,TGTGCCAGCAGGCCCCTCGGGCGGAGGGAGACCCAGTACTTC
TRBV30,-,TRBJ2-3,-,CAWSPAVPDTQYF,TGTGCCTGGAGCCCCGCTGTCCCAGATACGCAGTATTTT
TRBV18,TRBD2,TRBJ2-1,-,CASSPPVTSGIDNEQFF,TGTGCCAGCTCACCACCGGTGACTAGCGGGATTGACAATGAGCAGTTCTTC
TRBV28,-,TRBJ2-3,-,CASSPPSTDTQYF,TGTGCCAGCAGCCCCCCCTCAACAGATACGCAGTATTTT
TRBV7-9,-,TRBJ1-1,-,CASSSTGRYLNTEAFF,TGTGCCAGCAGCTCCACCGGGCGGTACTTGAACACTGAAGCTTTCTTT
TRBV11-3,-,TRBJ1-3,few,CASSRDNSGNTIYF,TGTGCCAGCAGCCGGGACAACTCTGGAAACACCATATATTTT
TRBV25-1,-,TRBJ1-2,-,CASSVVTGSGYTF,TGTGCCAGCAGTGTGGTCACAGGGAGCGGCTACACCTTC
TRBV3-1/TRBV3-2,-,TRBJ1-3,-,CASSQERVGWGNTIYF,TGTGCCAGCAGCCAAGAGAGGGTCGGGTGGGGAAACACCATATATTTT
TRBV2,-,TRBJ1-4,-,CASRVLGGSTNEKLFF,TGTGCCAGCAGGGTGCTGGGGGGCTCAACTAATGAAAAACTGTTTTTT
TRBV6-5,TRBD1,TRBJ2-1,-,CASSTGGLGNEQFF,TGTGCCAGCAGTACAGGGGGCCTAGGCAATGAGCAGTTCTTC
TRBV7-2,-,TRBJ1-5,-,CASSLVWDYSNQPQHF,TGTGCCAGCAGCTTAGTGTGGGACTATAGCAATCAGCCCCAGCATTTT
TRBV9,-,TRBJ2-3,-,CASSPRQGGGTDTQYF,TGTGCCAGCAGCCCCCGACAGGGAGGCGGCACAGATACGCAGTATTTT
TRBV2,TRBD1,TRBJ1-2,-,CASRGQAGYGYTF,TGTGCCAGCAGGGGACAGGCGGGCTATGGCTACACCTTC
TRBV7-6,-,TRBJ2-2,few,CASSLMAGSPTGELFF,TGTGCCAGCAGCTTAATGGCTGGTAGTCCTACCGGGGAGCTGTTTTTT
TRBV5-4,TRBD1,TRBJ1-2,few,CASSLGGQGANYGYTF,TGTGCCAGCAGCTTGGGCGGACAGGGGGCAAACTATGGCTACACCTTC
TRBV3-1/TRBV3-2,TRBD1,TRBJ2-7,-,CASHYGGTGEQYF,TGTGCCAGCCACTACGGGGGGACAGGGGAGCAGTACTTC
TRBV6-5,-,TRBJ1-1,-,CASKSKIMNTEAFF,TGTGCCAGCAAATCCAAGATAATGAACACTGAAGCTTTCTTT
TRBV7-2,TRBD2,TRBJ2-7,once,CASSLVPLAGSYEQYF,TGTGCCAGCAGCTTAGTCCCCCTAGCGGGGTCCTACGAGCAGTACTTC
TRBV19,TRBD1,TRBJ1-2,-,CASTPHGTEPNYGYTF,TGTGCCAGTACCCCCCACGGGACAGAGCCTAACTATGGCTACACCTTC